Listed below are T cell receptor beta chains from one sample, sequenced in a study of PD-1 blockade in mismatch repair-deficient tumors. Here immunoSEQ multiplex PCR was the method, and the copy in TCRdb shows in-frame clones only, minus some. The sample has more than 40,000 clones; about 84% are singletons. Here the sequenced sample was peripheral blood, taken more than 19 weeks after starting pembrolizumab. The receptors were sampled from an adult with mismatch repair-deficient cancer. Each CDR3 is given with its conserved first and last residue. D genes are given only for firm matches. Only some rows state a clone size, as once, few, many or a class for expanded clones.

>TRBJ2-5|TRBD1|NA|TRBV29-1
TGCAGCGTTAGTCGAGGACAGGGTATCGGCGAGACCCAGTACTTC
CSVSRGQGIGETQYF
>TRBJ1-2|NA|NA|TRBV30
TGTGCCTGGACCTTAAAGGGGGGGGCGGATGGCTACACCTTC
CAWTLKGGADGYTF
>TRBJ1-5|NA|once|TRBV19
TGTGCCAGTAGTATAGATATAGGGGGAAGCCAGCCCCAGCATTTT
CASSIDIGGSQPQHF
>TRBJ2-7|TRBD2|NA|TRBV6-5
TGTGCCAGCAGGGGACTAGTAGTCCACGAGCAGTACTTC
CASRGLVVHEQYF
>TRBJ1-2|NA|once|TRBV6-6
TGTGCCAGCAGTTACGATTACGAGAGCTACACCTTC
CASSYDYESYTF
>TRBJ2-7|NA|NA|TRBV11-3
TGTGCCAGCAGCCCGGGGGCTGTTGGTCGCTACGAGCAGTACTTC
CASSPGAVGRYEQYF
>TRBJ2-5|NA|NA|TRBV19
TGTGCCAGTAGTATAGGTAGGGGGGCGCGGGAGACCCAGTACTTC
CASSIGRGARETQYF
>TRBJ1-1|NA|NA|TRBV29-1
TGCAGCGTTGCGAAGGGGAACACTGAAGCTTTCTTT
CSVAKGNTEAFF
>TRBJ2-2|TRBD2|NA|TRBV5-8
TGTGCCAGCAGCTTTCCTACTAGCGGGACGAACACCGGGGAGCTGTTTTTT
CASSFPTSGTNTGELFF
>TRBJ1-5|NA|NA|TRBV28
TGTGCCAGCATCCCGGGGGGATTCAATCAGCCCCAGCATTTT
CASIPGGFNQPQHF
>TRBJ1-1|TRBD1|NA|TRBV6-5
TGTGCCAGCACACGGACAGGGTGGAGCACTGAAGCTTTCTTT
CASTRTGWSTEAFF
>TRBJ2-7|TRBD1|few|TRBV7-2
TGTGCCAGCAGCTTAGGGACAGGGATCGAGCAGTACTTC
CASSLGTGIEQYF
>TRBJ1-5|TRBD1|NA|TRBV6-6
TGTGCCAGCAGTTCGGGGACAGGGGAATTTCCCCAGCATTTT
CASSSGTGEFPQHF
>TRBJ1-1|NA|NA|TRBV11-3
TGTGCCAGCAGCTTAGATCCCAGAGGAGCTTTCTTT
CASSLDPRGAFF
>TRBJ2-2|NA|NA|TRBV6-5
TGTGCCAGCAGCCCCCCCGGATCGAAAGCCGGGGAGCTGTTTTTT
CASSPPGSKAGELFF
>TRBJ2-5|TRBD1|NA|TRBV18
TGTGCCAGCTCACCAGTAAGGTCCGGGACAGGGGCCCAAGAGACCCAGTACTTC
CASSPVRSGTGAQETQYF
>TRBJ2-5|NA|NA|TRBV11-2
TGTGCCAGCAGCTCTACGGGCCCCTCGACCCAGTACTTC
CASSSTGPSTQYF